This T cell receptor (beta chain) appears in the sequencing data of a study of Tregs in tolerant kidney transplant recipients. Unstimulated Tregs (CD4+CD25+CD127-) and CD4+CD25- non-Tregs were sorted from PBMCs. A remark on this clone: The read stops 3 residues short of the end of the CDR3; the missing end is completed from the germline J gene.

Clones were sequenced by immunoSEQ multiplex PCR, and TCRdb holds only the in-frame ones, with some missing. The sample includes about 33,000 clones. Germline CDR1 is LNHDA and CDR2 is SQIVND (reference sequence). Trimming removed 1 base at V and 2 bases at J, with 8 bases between. CDR3 length equals 14 residues. Sample: CD8+ T cells from blood, taken before the transplant. The TCR originated in a human donor who received a combined kidney and bone marrow transplant. This chain joins TRBV19 and TRBJ1-1; D gene unclear. CDR3 amino acids: CASSIVPGNTEAFF. Partial CDR3 DNA: TGTGCCAGTAGTATAGTTCCAGGTAACACTGAA.